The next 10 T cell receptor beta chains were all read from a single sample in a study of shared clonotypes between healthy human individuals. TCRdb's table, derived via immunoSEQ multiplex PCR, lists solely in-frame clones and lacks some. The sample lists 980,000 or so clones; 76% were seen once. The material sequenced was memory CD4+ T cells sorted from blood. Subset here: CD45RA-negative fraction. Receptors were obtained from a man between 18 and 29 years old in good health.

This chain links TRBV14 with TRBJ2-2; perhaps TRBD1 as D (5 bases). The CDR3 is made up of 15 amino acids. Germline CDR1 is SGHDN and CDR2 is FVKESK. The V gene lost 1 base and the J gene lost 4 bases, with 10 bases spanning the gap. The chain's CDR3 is CASSQAVRVTGELFF. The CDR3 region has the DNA TGTGCCAGCAGCCAAGCTGTCAGGGTCACCGGGGAGCTGTTTTTT.

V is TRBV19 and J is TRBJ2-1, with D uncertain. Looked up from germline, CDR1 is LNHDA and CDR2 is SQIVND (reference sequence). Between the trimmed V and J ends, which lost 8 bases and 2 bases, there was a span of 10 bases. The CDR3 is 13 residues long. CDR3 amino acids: CASSGSTYNEQFF. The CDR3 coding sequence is TGTGCCAGTTCCGGGTCAACCTACAATGAGCAGTTCTTC.

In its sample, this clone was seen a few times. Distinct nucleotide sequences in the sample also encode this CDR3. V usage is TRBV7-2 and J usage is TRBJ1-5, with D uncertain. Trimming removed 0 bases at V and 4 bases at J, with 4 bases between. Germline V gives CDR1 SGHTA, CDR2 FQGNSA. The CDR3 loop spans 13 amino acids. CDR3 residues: CASSLADNQPQHF. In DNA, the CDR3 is TGTGCCAGCAGCTTAGCTGATAATCAGCCCCAGCATTTT.

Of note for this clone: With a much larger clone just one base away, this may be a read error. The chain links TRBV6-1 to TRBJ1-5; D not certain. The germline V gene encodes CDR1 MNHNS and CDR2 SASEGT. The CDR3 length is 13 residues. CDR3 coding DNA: TGTGCCAGCAGTGGGATGGGCAATCAGTCCCAGCATTTT. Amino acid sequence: CASSGMGNQSQHF.

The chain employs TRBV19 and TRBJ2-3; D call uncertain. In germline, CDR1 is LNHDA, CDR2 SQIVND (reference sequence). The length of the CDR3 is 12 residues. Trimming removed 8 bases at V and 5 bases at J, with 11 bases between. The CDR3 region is CASGVRGDTQYF. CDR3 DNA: TGTGCCAGTGGAGTCCGCGGAGATACGCAGTATTTT.

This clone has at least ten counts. This CDR3 reads CASSLTLRGNGNQPQHF. CDR3 sequence (DNA): TGTGCCAGCAGCTTAACGCTACGGGGGAACGGCAATCAGCCCCAGCATTTT. J is TRBJ1-5 and V is TRBV7-3, with D tentatively TRBD1 (5 bases). V dropped 0 bases and J dropped 2 bases, with 14 bases sitting between them. CDR3 length: 17 amino acids. Looked up from germline, CDR1 is SGHTA and CDR2 is FQGTGA.

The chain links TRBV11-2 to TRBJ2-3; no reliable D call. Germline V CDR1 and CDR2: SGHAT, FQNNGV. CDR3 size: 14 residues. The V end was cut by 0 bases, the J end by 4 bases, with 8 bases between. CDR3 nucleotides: TGTGCCAGCAGCTTAGAGGGCTTGTCAGATACGCAGTATTTT. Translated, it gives CASSLEGLSDTQYF.

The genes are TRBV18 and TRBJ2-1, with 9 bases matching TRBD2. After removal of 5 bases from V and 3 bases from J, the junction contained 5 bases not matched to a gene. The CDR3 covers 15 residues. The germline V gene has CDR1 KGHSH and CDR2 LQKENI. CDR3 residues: CASSEIAGDYNEQFF. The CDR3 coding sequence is TGTGCCAGCTCAGAGATAGCGGGAGACTACAATGAGCAGTTCTTC.

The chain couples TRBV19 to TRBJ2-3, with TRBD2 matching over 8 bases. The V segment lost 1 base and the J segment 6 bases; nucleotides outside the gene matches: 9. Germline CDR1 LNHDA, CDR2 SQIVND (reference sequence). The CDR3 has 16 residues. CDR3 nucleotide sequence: TGTGCCAGTAGTATAGGGAGCGGGAGCGGGAGTGATACGCAGTATTTT. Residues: CASSIGSGSGSDTQYF.

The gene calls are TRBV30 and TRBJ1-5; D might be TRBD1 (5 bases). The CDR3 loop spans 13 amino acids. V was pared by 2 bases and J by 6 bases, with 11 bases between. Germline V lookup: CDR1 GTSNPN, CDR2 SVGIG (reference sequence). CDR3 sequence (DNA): TGTGCCTGGAGTCCCCGGGGCGGTCAGCCCCAGCATTTT. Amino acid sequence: CAWSPRGGQPQHF.